What follows are 13 T cell receptor beta chains derived from one specimen sequenced in a study of CD8 T cells in ankylosing spondylitis. TCRdb re-analysed the 5' RACE reads in MiXCR, keeping a single row per CDR3 protein. The sample shows roughly 160,000 distinct CDR3 sequences, roughly 12% of them seen only once. Sequenced: blood, either unsorted or a sorted T cell fraction (not recorded which). Source of these receptors: a male donor with ankylosing spondylitis or in good health (not recorded which).

V gene TRBV6-2 or TRBV6-3 combines with J gene TRBJ2-7, with 10 nucleotides matching TRBD1. The germline V gene has CDR1 MNHEY and CDR2 SVGEGT. V shed 7 bases, J shed 2 bases, and the junction held 2 bases outside the gene matches. This CDR3 is 13 amino acids long. The CDR3 region has the DNA TGTGCCAGCAAGGGGACAGGGGCCTACGAGCAGTACTTC. Protein product: CASKGTGAYEQYF.

The chain combines TRBV5-1 with TRBJ2-7; 10 bases are shared with TRBD1. V gave up 4 bases and J gave up 7 bases; unmatched junction bases: 5. Germline CDR1 SGHRS, CDR2 YFSETQ. The CDR3 is 13 residues long. The DNA for the CDR3 is TGCGCCAGCAGCGTTGACAGGGGGCATGAGCAGTACTTC. Protein: CASSVDRGHEQYF.

This clonotype was counted at least ten times. CDR3 protein: CASSPAQSTNTGELFF. The CDR3 nucleotides read TGTGCCAGCAGCCCAGCGCAAAGCACGAACACCGGGGAGCTGTTTTTT. V and J are TRBV11-1 and TRBJ2-2; D not resolved. CDR3 size: 16 residues. V lost 5 bases to trimming and J lost 0 bases, with 13 bases between them. Germline loops: CDR1 SGHAT, CDR2 FQDESV (reference sequence).

Ten or more counts support this clonotype. The chain recombines TRBV3-1 with TRBJ2-7; 9 bases agree with TRBD1. Per germline, CDR1 LGHDT and CDR2 YNNKEL (reference sequence). V shed 1 base, J shed 6 bases, and the junction held 7 bases outside the gene matches. The CDR3 runs 15 residues. CDR3 residues: CASSQGQGGHGEQYF. The DNA for the CDR3 is TGTGCCAGCAGCCAAGGACAGGGGGGCCATGGCGAGCAGTACTTC.

The chain employs TRBV27 and TRBJ2-7, with TRBD2 as a possible D gene (7 bases). V lost 5 bases, J lost 5 bases, and 19 bases lay in between. CDR3 size: 15 residues. Germline CDR1 and CDR2: MNHEY and SMNVEV (reference sequence). The CDR3 coding sequence is TGTGCCAGCAGTACCCATACAGGGACTAAAAACGAGCAGTACTTC. Translating gives CASSTHTGTKNEQYF.

The V call is TRBV19, the J call TRBJ2-5; 9 nucleotides align to TRBD1. The CDR3 extends over 15 amino acids. J lost 6 bases, V lost 1 base, and 6 bases had no gene match. The V gene's germline CDR1 is LNHDA and CDR2 SQIVND (reference sequence). CDR3: CASSIGRDRVQTQYF. DNA for the CDR3: TGTGCCAGTAGTATAGGACGGGACAGGGTGCAGACCCAGTACTTC.

The V gene is TRBV20-1, the J gene TRBJ1-1; no firm D call. Germline CDR1 DFQATT, CDR2 SNEGSKA (reference sequence). The CDR3 length is 17 residues. V was clipped by 2 bases and J by 0 bases, with 19 bases between them. The CDR3 sequence is CSARSIGNVNMNTEAFF. The CDR3 DNA reads TGCAGTGCTAGATCGATAGGGAATGTGAACATGAACACTGAAGCTTTCTTT.

In its sample, this clonotype was seen many times. The chain employs TRBV25-1 and TRBJ2-3; the D gene is possibly TRBD2 (6 bases). V dropped 3 bases and J dropped 0 bases, with 13 bases sitting between them. The CDR3 has 16 residues. Germline lookup yields CDR1 MGHDK and CDR2 SYGVNS. The CDR3 sequence: CASSERRRASTDTQYF. CDR3 sequence (DNA): TGTGCCAGCAGTGAGCGGAGGAGGGCGAGCACAGATACGCAGTATTTT.

This clonotype showed up many times. The chain combines TRBV10-2 with TRBJ1-1; TRBD1 matches at 8 bases. Germline V CDR1 and CDR2: WSHSY, SAAADI. Unmatched junction bases numbered 10, after V lost 6 bases and J lost 1 base. CDR3 length equals 16 residues. The CDR3 bases are TGCGCCAGCAGCCTTTCTCAGGGGGCGCAGAACACTGAAGCTTTCTTT. Its protein product is CASSLSQGAQNTEAFF.

The CDR3 sequence is CASSLRRTNEKLFF. CDR3 nucleotide sequence: TGTGCCAGCAGCCTTCGACGGACTAATGAAAAACTGTTTTTT. This chain links TRBV11-3 with TRBJ1-4; no clear D. The CDR3 sequence is 14 residues long. In germline, CDR1 is SGHNT, CDR2 YENEEA. Trimming removed 5 bases at V and 2 bases at J, with 9 bases between.

There are many counts of this clonotype. The J gene is TRBJ1-1, the V gene TRBV20-1; no firm D call. Germline lookup yields CDR1 DFQATT and CDR2 SNEGSKA (reference sequence). V lost 6 bases and J lost 3, with 17 bases in between. CDR3 length: 14 amino acids. CDR3 DNA: TGCAGTGCCTTAAGACCTACCGTGGACACTGAAGCTTTCTTT. Its protein product is CSALRPTVDTEAFF.

This clonotype was seen a few times. The chain combines TRBV7-8 with TRBJ2-1; D is undetermined. Germline lookup yields CDR1 SGHVS and CDR2 FQNEAQ. There are 16 residues in the CDR3. Trimming took off 0 bases at V and 6 bases at J, with 15 bases between the two ends. CDR3 sequence (DNA): TGTGCCAGCAGCTTAGCGCGAAGGCAATCTGGCAATGAGCAGTTCTTC. It specifies CASSLARRQSGNEQFF.

There are many counts of this clonotype. The CDR3 DNA sequence: TGTGCCAGCAGTTTTAGACAGGTCGATGGCTACACCTTC. This gives the protein CASSFRQVDGYTF. The rearrangement links TRBV12-3 or TRBV12-4 to TRBJ1-2; D is perhaps TRBD1 (6 bases). With 3 bases removed from V and 6 bases from J, the gap between germline ends came to 11 bases. CDR3 size: 13 residues.